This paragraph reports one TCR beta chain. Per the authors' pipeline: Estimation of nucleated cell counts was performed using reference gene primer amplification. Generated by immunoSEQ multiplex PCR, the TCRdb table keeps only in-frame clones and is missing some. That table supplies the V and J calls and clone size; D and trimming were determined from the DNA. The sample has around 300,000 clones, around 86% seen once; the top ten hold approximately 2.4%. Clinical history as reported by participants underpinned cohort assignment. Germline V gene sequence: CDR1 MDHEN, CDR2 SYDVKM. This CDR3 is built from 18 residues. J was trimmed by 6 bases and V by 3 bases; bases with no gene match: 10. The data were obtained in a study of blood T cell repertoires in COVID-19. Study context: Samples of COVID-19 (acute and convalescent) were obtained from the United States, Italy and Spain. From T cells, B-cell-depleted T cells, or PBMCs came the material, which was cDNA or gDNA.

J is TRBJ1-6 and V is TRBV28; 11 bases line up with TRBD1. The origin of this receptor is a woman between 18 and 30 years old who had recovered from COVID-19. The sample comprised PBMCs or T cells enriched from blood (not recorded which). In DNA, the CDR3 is TGTGCCAGCAGTTTGCGGTTCGGACAGGGGGCTTTTAATTCACCCCTCCACTTT. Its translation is CASSLRFGQGAFNSPLHF.